The entry below describes one T cell receptor beta chain. These data belong to a study of T cell changes during pregnancy in multiple sclerosis. The repertoire was sequenced with immunoSEQ multiplex PCR; TCRdb's copy has only in-frame clones and lacks some. The sample lists fewer than 50,000 clones, around 93% occurring once. CDR1 and CDR2 (germline): MNHNS, SASEGT. V was clipped by 5 bases and J by 4 bases, with 9 bases between them. The CDR3 sequence is 13 residues long. Sample: CD8+ T cells from peripheral blood mononuclear cells, taken in the first trimester of pregnancy. The receptor was isolated from a female donor with multiple sclerosis, enrolled in a pregnancy study. The chain combines TRBV6-1 with TRBJ2-1, with TRBD1 as a possible D gene (5 bases). The chain's CDR3 is CASSPRQYNEQFF. The CDR3 nucleotides are TGTGCCAGCAGTCCCCGACAGTACAATGAGCAGTTCTTC.